This T cell receptor (beta chain) came from a study of tumor-infiltrating lymphocytes in primary liver carcinoma. Turning to the study itself: Staging placed the tumors at T1-T3 N0M0, and they measured roughly 4 to 10 cm across.

Researchers generated TCR beta cDNA from approximately 500 ng of total RNA, relying on a constant-region primer. Nested multiplex PCR, run for three rounds with slightly modified ARM-PCR, yielded TCR beta libraries. A C-beta reverse primer and TRBV1-TRBV30 forward primers served in each of the first two PCR rounds, at 10 cycles apiece. MiXCR, applied by TCRdb to the multiplex PCR reads, yields one record per CDR3 protein. The data show fewer than 350,000 distinct CDR3 sequences, more than 55% seen once. For this clonotype: The junction and the germline gene differ at one end; a read error may be behind it.

It was unsorted whole blood that yielded blood RNA, and germline DNA was also extracted. Germline values: CDR1 SGHRS, CDR2 YFSETQ. The CDR3 runs 13 residues. The source is a middle-aged man with primary liver carcinoma and hepatitis B virus infection. The sequencing sample was made of peripheral blood. J is TRBJ2-3 and V is TRBV5-1, with D possibly being TRBD1 or TRBD2 (5 bases each). CDR3 sequence (DNA): TGCGTCAGCGGACACGAGAGCACAGATACGCAGTATTTT. Protein product: CVSGHESTDTQYF.